This is a list of T cell receptor beta chains from one sample in a study of identical twins. TCRdb redid the calling of the 5' RACE reads with MiXCR, one entry per CDR3 protein. The sample shows roughly 570,000 distinct CDR3 sequences, more than 9% of them seen only once. These data also featured in a second study, about yellow fever vaccine responses in identical twins.

Sequenced material: PBMCs. The receptors were gathered from a woman between 18 and 29 years old in good health. The CDR3 runs from the conserved cysteine through the conserved F or W. A D gene is named only where the DNA matches it firmly. Clone size is stated in some rows and not others, as once, few, many or a class when expanded.

TRBD1,TRBJ2-3,TRBV27,NA,TGTGCCAGCACCCGGGGACAGAGTTTATCTAGCACAGATACGCAGTATTTT,CASTRGQSLSSTDTQYF
NA,TRBJ2-6,TRBV20-1,few,TGCAGTGCTAGCCCTAGTCTCTCTGGGGCCAACGTCCTGACTTTC,CSASPSLSGANVLTF
NA,TRBJ2-7,TRBV27,few,TGTGCCAGCAGTTTGTGGACACAAGGAGAGCAGTACTTC,CASSLWTQGEQYF
TRBD2,TRBJ2-6,TRBV12-3/TRBV12-4,many,TGTGCCAGCAGTTTTGATTTGGGGGGGAAAGTCAACGTCCTGACTTTC,CASSFDLGGKVNVLTF
TRBD2,TRBJ2-5,TRBV5-1,NA,TGCGCCAGCAGCTTGGAGGGGACTAGCTTCGAGACCCAGTACTTC,CASSLEGTSFETQYF
TRBD1,TRBJ2-5,TRBV29-1,few,TGCAGCGTAGGGGGTGGACAGGGGGACCCTCCAGAGACCCAGTACTTC,CSVGGGQGDPPETQYF
NA,TRBJ2-1,TRBV24-1,many,TGTGCCACCAGTGATGCCCGGGAGAGCTCCTACAATGAGCAGTTCTTC,CATSDARESSYNEQFF
NA,TRBJ1-1,TRBV7-3,few,TGTGCCAGCAGCTCCTCCGGGACCAGAACCGAAGCTTTCTTT,CASSSSGTRTEAFF
TRBD1,TRBJ2-2,TRBV12-3/TRBV12-4,NA,TGTGCCAGCAGTCTCGCACAGGGGCGCGGCGGGGAGCTGTTTTTT,CASSLAQGRGGELFF
NA,TRBJ1-2,TRBV6-2/TRBV6-3,NA,TGTGCCAGCAGGGACAGCTTCAATGGCTACACCTTC,CASRDSFNGYTF
TRBD2,TRBJ2-1,TRBV6-1,few,TGTGCCAGCACACGGACTAGCGGGAGGCCAGGTGACAATGAGCAGTTCTTC,CASTRTSGRPGDNEQFF
NA,TRBJ2-5,TRBV27,NA,TGTGCCAGCAGTTTGGGCCTCAACCCCCAAGAGACCCAGTACTTC,CASSLGLNPQETQYF
NA,TRBJ1-2,TRBV4-2,NA,TGTGCCAGCAGCCAAGTAATGGAGGAGGGCTCCTATGGCTACACCTTC,CASSQVMEEGSYGYTF
TRBD1,TRBJ2-7,TRBV30,few,TGTGCCTGGGGTGGACAGGCCTACGAGCAGTACTTC,CAWGGQAYEQYF
NA,TRBJ2-3,TRBV20-1,many,TGCAGTGCTAGTTTTCAGGGGGGGTTGTCGGATACGCAGTATTTT,CSASFQGGLSDTQYF
NA,TRBJ1-3,TRBV5-4,few,TGTGCCAGCAGCCCGACAAATGGAAACACCATATATTTT,CASSPTNGNTIYF
TRBD1,TRBJ2-1,TRBV4-3,NA,TGCGCCAGCAGCCAAGAGGACAGGAGCTCCTACAATGAGCAGTTCTTC,CASSQEDRSSYNEQFF
NA,TRBJ1-2,TRBV27,NA,TGTGCCAGCAGTCCCGCAGGAGGGTTAAACTATGGCTACACCTTC,CASSPAGGLNYGYTF
NA,TRBJ1-1,TRBV20-1,many,TGCAGTGCTAGAGATAGTGGCGACACTGAAGCTTTCTTT,CSARDSGDTEAFF
NA,TRBJ1-4,TRBV27,NA,TGTGCCAGCAGTTTGGGCCCGGGAAAACTGTTTTTT,CASSLGPGKLFF
NA,TRBJ2-1,TRBV6-5,few,TGTGCCAGCAGTTACTTTGCAGGGAGCTCCTACAATGAGCAGTTCTTC,CASSYFAGSSYNEQFF
NA,TRBJ1-4,TRBV15,few,TGTGCCACCAGTAAAGGGTGGGGATCGACTAATGAAAAACTGTTTTTT,CATSKGWGSTNEKLFF
NA,TRBJ1-3,TRBV7-2,many,TGTGCCAGCAGCTCCCCGGGGGTAGAAGGAAACACCATATATTTT,CASSSPGVEGNTIYF
NA,TRBJ1-5,TRBV7-8,NA,TGTGCCAGCAGCCGCCCGGAGGGTCTGATGAGCAATCAGCCCCAGCATTTT,CASSRPEGLMSNQPQHF
NA,TRBJ2-7,TRBV7-8,many,TGTGCCAGCAGCCTACTAACCTACGAGCAGTACTTC,CASSLLTYEQYF
TRBD1,TRBJ2-2,TRBV7-8,few,TGTGCCAGCAGCTTACGGGACAGGGGAAGGAATAGCACCGGGGAGCTGTTTTTT,CASSLRDRGRNSTGELFF
NA,TRBJ1-1,TRBV7-2,NA,TGTGCCAGCAGCTTAGTCGGGACACAAGCTTTCTTT,CASSLVGTQAFF
NA,TRBJ1-5,TRBV10-2,many,TGCGCCAGCAGTGAGACAGGCACTAGCAATCAGCCCCAGCATTTT,CASSETGTSNQPQHF
TRBD1,TRBJ2-7,TRBV20-1,many,TGCAGTGCTCGGGACAGGGGGCAGGCCTACGAGCAGTACTTC,CSARDRGQAYEQYF
NA,TRBJ2-1,TRBV19,NA,TGTGCCAGTAGTGCCAGAGGGAGTGGCTCCTACAATGAGCAGTTCTTC,CASSARGSGSYNEQFF
NA,TRBJ2-1,TRBV10-3,few,TGTGCCATCAGTGTAAGTGGACGGGAGCCGTTGAATGAGCAGTTCTTC,CAISVSGREPLNEQFF